This TCR beta chain derives from a study of CD4 T cells in relation to SARS-CoV-2 and coronaviruses. V lost 3 bases to trimming and J lost 5 bases; unmatched junction nucleotides: 6. The CDR3 is 13 residues long. Germline CDR1 reads GTSNPN; CDR2 reads SVGIG (reference sequence). As regards this clone: Antigen: not known.

Clones were read by immunoSEQ multiplex PCR, and TCRdb kept only the in-frame ones, dropping some. This sample has some 16,000 clones, with 70% to 80% found just once. Before the COVID-19 pandemic, during about 2011-2019, CD4+ T cells were taken from unexposed donors. The cells were cultured for approximately ten days before CD4+ T cells were isolated. Cells permitting, SARS-CoV-2 S/N and four cold-coronavirus spikes were tested on unexposed-donor CD4+ T cells. V usage is TRBV30 and J usage is TRBJ2-5, with TRBD1 identical over 7 bases. The source is a human donor in good health. Sequencing used CD4+ T cells from PBMCs, cultured in vitro. CDR3 DNA sequence: TGTGCCTGGAGGGGGACGGACAGGGAGACCCAGTACTTC. As protein: CAWRGTDRETQYF.